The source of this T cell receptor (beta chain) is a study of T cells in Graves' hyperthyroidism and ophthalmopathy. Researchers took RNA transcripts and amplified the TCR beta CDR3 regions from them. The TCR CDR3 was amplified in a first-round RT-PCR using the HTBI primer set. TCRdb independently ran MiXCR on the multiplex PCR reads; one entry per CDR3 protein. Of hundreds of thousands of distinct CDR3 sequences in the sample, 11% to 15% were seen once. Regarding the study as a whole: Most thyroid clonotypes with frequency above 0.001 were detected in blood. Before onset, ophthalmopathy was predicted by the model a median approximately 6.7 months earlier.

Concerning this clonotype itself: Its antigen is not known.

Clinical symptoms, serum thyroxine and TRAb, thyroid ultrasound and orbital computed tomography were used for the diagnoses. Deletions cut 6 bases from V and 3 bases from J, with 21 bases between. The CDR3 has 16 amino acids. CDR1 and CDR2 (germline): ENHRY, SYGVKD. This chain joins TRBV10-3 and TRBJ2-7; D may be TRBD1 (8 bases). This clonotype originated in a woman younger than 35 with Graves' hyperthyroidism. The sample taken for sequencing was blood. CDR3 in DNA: TGTGCCATCAGCTCCCAGGGGGCGGGAGAAGTCTACGAGCAGTACTTC. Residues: CAISSQGAGEVYEQYF.